This T cell receptor beta chain was obtained from a study of T cell responses to AZD1222 COVID-19 vaccine. Study summary: Second-dose groups at about 4 or about 12 weeks were pooled.

This clone was picked up a small number of times. Its antigen remains unidentified. The CDR3 contains 14 residues. CDR1 is MNHEY, CDR2 SVGEGT, per germline. J gave up 4 bases and V 5 bases, and 3 bases lay outside the gene matches. Study results and limitations: Spike-specific TCR breadth rose after two AZD1222 doses, and depth rose as well. As reported, nearly half of all spike-specific TCRs target variant regions that are unmutated. Among those given AZD1222, only six or seven were seropositive at baseline.

Repertoires were generated with immunoSEQ multiplex PCR, while TCRdb's copy carries only in-frame clones and drops some. This repertoire shows some 120,000 clones, 93% found once; its top ten account for around 3.3%. The TCR was taken from an adult in good health. V usage is TRBV6-2 or TRBV6-3 and J usage is TRBJ1-5; 9 nucleotides line up with TRBD1. Sample: peripheral blood, taken on day 0 of AZD1222 vaccination. The CDR3 DNA follows: TGTGCCAGCAGTAAACAGGGGGCTAATCAGCCCCAGCATTTT. It encodes CASSKQGANQPQHF.